A single sample is the source of the 13 T cell receptor beta chains below, sequenced in a study of CD8+ T cells in alopecia areata. Noted treatment: oral pan-JAK inhibitor, 5-10 mg twice daily. RNA was isolated and reverse transcribed to cDNA, the sequencing template. Using immunoSEQ multiplex PCR, the repertoire was profiled, and TCRdb retains in-frame clones only, with some absent. The sample has 90,000 to 150,000 clones; about 50% are singletons. The source was CD4+ T cells sorted from blood, collected at week 4, from a patient treated with tofacitinib. The origin of the receptors is a human donor with alopecia areata.

The chain carries TRBV15 and TRBJ2-1; no definite D call. V gave up 2 bases and J gave up 6 bases, with 11 bases separating them. The CDR3 spans 14 residues. CDR1 is LNHNV, CDR2 YYDKDF, per germline (reference sequence). The CDR3 DNA is TGTGCCACCAGCAGATTAACACTGAGCAATGAGCAGTTCTTC. It translates to CATSRLTLSNEQFF.

This chain uses TRBV7-2 with TRBJ2-4; D may be TRBD2 (5 bases). V dropped 6 bases and J dropped 4 bases, with 10 bases sitting between them. The germline V gene encodes CDR1 SGHTA and CDR2 FQGNSA. The CDR3 sequence is 13 residues long. CDR3 amino acids: CASSIGGKNIQYF. The CDR3 DNA follows: TGTGCCAGCAGTATCGGCGGGAAAAACATTCAGTACTTC.

CDR3 sequence (DNA): TGCAGCGCCCCTCACCATACAACAGGGGAACTGTTTTTT. Translation gives CSAPHHTTGELFF. This sequence joins TRBV29-1 and TRBJ1-4; TRBD1 matches 7 bases. Germline V gene lookup returns CDR1 SQVTM and CDR2 ANQGSEA. The V gene end was trimmed by 7 bases and the J gene end by 12 bases; junction bases not matched to a gene: 14. The CDR3 runs to 13 residues.

There are a few counts of this clone. The chain recombines TRBV23-1 with TRBJ1-2; the D is unclear. TRBV23-1 counts as an open reading frame of uncertain function. With 0 bases removed from V and 6 bases from J, the gap between germline ends came to 14 bases. CDR3 length equals 15 residues. CDR3 sequence (DNA): TGCGCCAGCAGTCAATCTCAGGCGGACTCGGATGGCTACACCTTC. Its protein product is CASSQSQADSDGYTF.

The J gene is TRBJ2-1, the V gene TRBV4-1; D is possibly TRBD1 (6 bases). The CDR3 is 13 residues long. V shed 6 bases and J shed 9 bases, with 15 bases lying between them. Germline assignment: CDR1 MGHRA and CDR2 YSYEKL. The CDR3 sequence: CASRDQGLFEQFF. The CDR3 DNA reads TGCGCCAGCAGGGACCAGGGGCTGTTTGAGCAGTTCTTC.

The rearrangement joins TRBV30 to TRBJ1-2, with D possibly being TRBD1 (6 bases). This CDR3 is 13 amino acids long. Trimming left V 6 bases short and J 4 bases short, with 15 bases between. CDR1 GTSNPN and CDR2 SVGIG come from the germline V gene (reference sequence). Here the CDR3 DNA reads TGTGCCTGCCTCAAAGGGGGACTCTATGGCTACACCTTC. It is translated as CACLKGGLYGYTF.

The count of this clone is one. The chain has TRBV18 and TRBJ2-7, with 8 bases identical to TRBD1. CDR1 is KGHSH, CDR2 LQKENI, per germline. The CDR3 has 15 amino acids. Trimming took 2 bases from V and 6 from J; bases not matched to a gene: 9. CDR3 bases: TGTGCCAGCTCACCAACCCTCGGGACAGGAGCCGAGCAGTACTTC. Protein: CASSPTLGTGAEQYF.

The chain recombines TRBV16 with TRBJ1-5, with D maybe TRBD1 (5 bases). Trimming removed 4 bases at V and 4 bases at J, with 8 bases between. This CDR3 contains 13 residues. Germline V gene lookup returns CDR1 KGHSY and CDR2 FQNENV. CDR3 sequence reads: CASSPQENQPQHF. The CDR3 coding sequence is TGTGCCAGCAGCCCACAGGAGAATCAGCCCCAGCATTTT.

This clone has only one observation. V and J are TRBV30 and TRBJ1-2; no reliable D call. Trimming took 5 bases from V and 2 from J, leaving 6 bases between them. The germline gives CDR1 GTSNPN, CDR2 SVGIG (reference sequence). The CDR3 covers 11 residues. The CDR3 here is CAWGDNYGYTF. CDR3 DNA sequence: TGTGCCTGGGGTGACAACTATGGCTACACCTTC.

This clone was detected ten times or more. The chain joins TRBV14 to TRBJ2-7; D remains unclear. V lost 3 bases, J lost 3 bases, and 3 bases lay in between. Germline V gene lookup returns CDR1 SGHDN and CDR2 FVKESK. The length of the CDR3 is 11 residues. CDR3 amino acids: CASSQGYEQYF. As DNA, the CDR3 is TGTGCCAGCAGCCAGGGCTACGAGCAGTACTTC.

The chain's CDR3 is CASSYSLGSETQYF. In DNA, the CDR3 is TGTGCCAGCAGTTACTCTCTGGGATCAGAGACCCAGTACTTC. The chain couples TRBV6-6 to TRBJ2-5; D call uncertain. CDR1 MNHNY and CDR2 SVGAGI come from the germline V gene (reference sequence). Trimming cost V 0 bases and J 4 bases, with 9 bases left between them. CDR3 length: 14 amino acids.

The J gene is TRBJ2-7, the V gene TRBV4-1; tentatively, D is TRBD1 or TRBD2 (5 bases each). Germline CDR1 reads MGHRA; CDR2 reads YSYEKL. CDR3 length: 15 residues. The V end lost 0 bases, the J end lost 1 base, and 10 bases lay between the germline ends. This CDR3 reads CASSQDRGGSYEQYF. CDR3 nucleotide sequence: TGCGCCAGCAGCCAAGATCGGGGCGGATCCTACGAGCAGTACTTC.

A single count supports this clone. V usage is TRBV13 and J usage is TRBJ2-4; D unresolved. Trimming left V 5 bases short and J 11 bases short, with 13 bases between. CDR3 length: 12 amino acids. The germline V gene has CDR1 PRHDT and CDR2 FYEKMQ (reference sequence). Here the CDR3 reads CASSASDGFQYF. CDR3 in DNA: TGTGCCAGCAGCGCCTCCGATGGGTTTCAGTACTTC.